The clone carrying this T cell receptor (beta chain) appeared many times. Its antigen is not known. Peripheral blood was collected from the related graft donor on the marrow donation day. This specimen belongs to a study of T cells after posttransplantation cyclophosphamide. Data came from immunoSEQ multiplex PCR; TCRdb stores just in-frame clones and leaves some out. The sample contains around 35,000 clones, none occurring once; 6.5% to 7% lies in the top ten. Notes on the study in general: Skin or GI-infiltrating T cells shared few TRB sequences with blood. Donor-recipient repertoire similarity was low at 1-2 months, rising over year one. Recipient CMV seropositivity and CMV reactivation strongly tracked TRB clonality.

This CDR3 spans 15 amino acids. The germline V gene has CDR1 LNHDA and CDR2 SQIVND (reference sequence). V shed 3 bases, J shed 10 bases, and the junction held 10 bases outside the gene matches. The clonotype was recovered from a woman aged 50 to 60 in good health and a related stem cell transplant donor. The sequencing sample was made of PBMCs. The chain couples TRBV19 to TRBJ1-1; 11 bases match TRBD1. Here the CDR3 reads CASSIQTRTGGAAFF. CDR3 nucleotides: TGTGCCAGTAGTATTCAAACCCGGACAGGGGGCGCAGCTTTCTTT.